This T cell receptor (beta chain) was documented in a study of blood T cells in healthy people across ages. A second PCR, run for roughly 7 to 11 cycles, used a sample-barcoded 5' primer plus a J-beta primer mix. Each cDNA molecule was tagged by a template-switch adaptor with 12 random nucleotides. TCRdb recomputed calls from the 5' RACE reads with MiXCR, one row per CDR3 protein. The sample has about 810,000 distinct CDR3 sequences; around 34% are singletons. The CDR3 has 16 residues. Notes on the study in general: Long-lived donors exceeded aged donors in naive CD4+ cells and diversity. The diversity estimates, figures obtained from one million T cells, were considered underestimates.

Turning to this clonotype: Its target is not known. A junction boundary mismatches the germline segment, possibly from a read error.

Total RNA was isolated from each sample in quantities of at least 5.5 micrograms. J is TRBJ2-3 and V is TRBV12-3 or TRBV12-4; 8 positions agree with TRBD1. The sequenced sample consisted of blood. The sequence derives from a man in his late teens or twenties in good health. For the CDR3, the DNA is TGTGCCAGCAGTTTTAGGGGCAGGGGGCGGGGAGATACGCGGTATTTT. This sequence encodes CASSFRGRGRGDTRYF.